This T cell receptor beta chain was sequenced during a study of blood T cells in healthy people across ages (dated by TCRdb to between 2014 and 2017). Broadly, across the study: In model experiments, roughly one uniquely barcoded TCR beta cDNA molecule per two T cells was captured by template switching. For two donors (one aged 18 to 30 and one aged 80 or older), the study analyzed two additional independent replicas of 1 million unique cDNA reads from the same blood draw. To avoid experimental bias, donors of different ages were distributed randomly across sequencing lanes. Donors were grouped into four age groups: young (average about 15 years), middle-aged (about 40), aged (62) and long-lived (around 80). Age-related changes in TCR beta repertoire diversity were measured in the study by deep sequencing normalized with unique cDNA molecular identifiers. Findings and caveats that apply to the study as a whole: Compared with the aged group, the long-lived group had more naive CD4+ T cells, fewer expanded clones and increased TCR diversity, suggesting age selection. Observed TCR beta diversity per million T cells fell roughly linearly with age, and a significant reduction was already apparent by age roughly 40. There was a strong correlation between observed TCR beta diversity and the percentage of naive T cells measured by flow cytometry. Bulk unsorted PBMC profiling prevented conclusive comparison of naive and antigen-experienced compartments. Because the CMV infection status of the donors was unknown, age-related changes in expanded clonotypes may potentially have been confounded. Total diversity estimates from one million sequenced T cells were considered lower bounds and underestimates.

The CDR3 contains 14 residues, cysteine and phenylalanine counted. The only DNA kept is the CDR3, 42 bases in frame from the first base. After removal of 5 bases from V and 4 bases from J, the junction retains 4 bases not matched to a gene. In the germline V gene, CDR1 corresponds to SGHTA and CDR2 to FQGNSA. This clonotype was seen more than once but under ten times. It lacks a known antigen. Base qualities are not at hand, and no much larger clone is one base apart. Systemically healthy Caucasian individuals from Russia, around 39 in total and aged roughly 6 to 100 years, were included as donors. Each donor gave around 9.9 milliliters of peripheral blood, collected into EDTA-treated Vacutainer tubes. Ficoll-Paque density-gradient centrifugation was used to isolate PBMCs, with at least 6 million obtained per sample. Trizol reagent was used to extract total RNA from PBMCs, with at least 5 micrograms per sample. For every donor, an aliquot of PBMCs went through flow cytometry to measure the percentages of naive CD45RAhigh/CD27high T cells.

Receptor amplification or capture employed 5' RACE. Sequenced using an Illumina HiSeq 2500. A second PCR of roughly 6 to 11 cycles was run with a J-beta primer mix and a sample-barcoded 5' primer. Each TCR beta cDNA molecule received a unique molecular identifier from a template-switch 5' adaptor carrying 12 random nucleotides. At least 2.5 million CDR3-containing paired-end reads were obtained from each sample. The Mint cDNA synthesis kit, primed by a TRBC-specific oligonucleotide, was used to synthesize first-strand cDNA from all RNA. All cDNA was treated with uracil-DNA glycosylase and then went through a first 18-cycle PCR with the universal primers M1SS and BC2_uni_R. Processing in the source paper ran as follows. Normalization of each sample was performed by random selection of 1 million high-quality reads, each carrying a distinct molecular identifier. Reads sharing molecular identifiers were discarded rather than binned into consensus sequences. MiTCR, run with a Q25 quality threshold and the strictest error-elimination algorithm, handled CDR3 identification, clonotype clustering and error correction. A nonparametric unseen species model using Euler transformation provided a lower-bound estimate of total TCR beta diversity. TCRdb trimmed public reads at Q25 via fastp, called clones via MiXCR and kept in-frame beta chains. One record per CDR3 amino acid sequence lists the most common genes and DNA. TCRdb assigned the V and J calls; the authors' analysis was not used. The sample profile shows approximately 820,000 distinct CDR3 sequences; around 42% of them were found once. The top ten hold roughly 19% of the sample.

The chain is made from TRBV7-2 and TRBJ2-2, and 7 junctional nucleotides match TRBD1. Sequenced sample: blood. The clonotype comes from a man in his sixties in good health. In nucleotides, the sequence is TGTGCCAGCAGCCCGAACAGGGGCACCGGGGAGCTGTTTTTT. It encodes CASSPNRGTGELFF.